These 21 T cell receptor beta chains originate from one sample sequenced in a study of T cells after yellow fever vaccination. One entry per CDR3 protein, called by TCRdb with MiXCR from the 5' RACE reads. The sample lists about 160,000 distinct CDR3 sequences, 5.5% to 7.5% occurring once. The material sequenced was CD4+ T cells sorted from PBMCs, taken 5 days after the first yellow fever vaccination. These receptor sequences come from a man aged 18 to 35 who received the YFV17D yellow fever vaccine.

This clonotype was counted many times. This rearrangement joins TRBV6-5 to TRBJ2-2, with a tentative D call TRBD1 (5 bases). Germline CDR1 and CDR2: MNHEY and SVGAGI. Trimming took 6 bases from V and 0 from J, leaving 14 bases between them. This CDR3 contains 16 residues. CDR3 in DNA: TGTGCCAGCAGCCATTGGACACCCCCGAACACCGGGGAGCTGTTTTTT. As protein: CASSHWTPPNTGELFF.

This clonotype was counted only a few times. This chain uses TRBV28 with TRBJ1-1; possible D gene TRBD1, 6 bases. This CDR3 is 17 amino acids long. Trimming took 8 bases from V and 0 from J, leaving 22 bases between them. Looked up from germline, CDR1 is MDHEN and CDR2 is SYDVKM. The CDR3 coding sequence is TGTGCCAGCCCACCACAGGGCGTTGCGGTAATGAACACTGAAGCTTTCTTT. This encodes CASPPQGVAVMNTEAFF.

This clonotype was seen only a few times. This chain uses TRBV6-1 with TRBJ1-2; D is perhaps TRBD1 (5 bases). V lost 6 bases, J lost 2 bases, and 13 bases lay in between. The CDR3 runs 14 residues. Germline CDR1 and CDR2: MNHNS and SASEGT. The CDR3 is CASSRGRRNYGYTF. As DNA, the CDR3 is TGTGCCAGCAGCCGGGGACGGAGAAACTATGGCTACACCTTC.

This clonotype has only a few counts. The V call is TRBV11-1, the J call TRBJ1-3; D gene ambiguous. The V end was cut by 1 base, the J end by 0 bases, with 16 bases between. The CDR3 has 18 residues. Germline V gene data show CDR1 as SGHAT and CDR2 as FQDESV (reference sequence). The CDR3, as DNA: TGTGCCAGCAGCTTAGTAGGACGGGGTACGTTCTCTGGAAACACCATATATTTT. Residues: CASSLVGRGTFSGNTIYF.

This clonotype was counted at least ten times. The chain uses TRBV5-1 and TRBJ2-5; D unclear. Looked up from germline, CDR1 is SGHRS and CDR2 is YFSETQ. V gave up 0 bases and J gave up 5 bases, with 8 bases separating them. This CDR3 has 13 residues. In DNA, the CDR3 is TGCGCCAGCAGCTTGGAAGCTTCTGAGACCCAGTACTTC. Its protein is CASSLEASETQYF.

Ten or more counts support this clonotype. The chain links TRBV7-2 to TRBJ1-1; D gene ambiguous. With 5 bases removed from V and 7 bases from J, the gap between germline ends came to 23 bases. The germline V gene has CDR1 SGHTA and CDR2 FQGNSA. The CDR3 has 16 amino acids. The CDR3 protein is CASSRTWTDVLFEAFF. In DNA, the CDR3 is TGTGCCAGCAGCCGAACGTGGACTGATGTTTTATTTGAAGCTTTCTTT.

On this clonotype itself: This sequence may be a read error, since a much larger clone differs from it by one base. The chain employs TRBV5-6 and TRBJ2-1; D is perhaps TRBD1 (5 bases). Germline CDR1 reads SGHDT; CDR2 reads YYEEEE. CDR3 length equals 16 residues. DNA for the CDR3: TGTGTCAGCAGCTTGGTAACTCGTGGGGCAACCAATGAGCAGTTCTTC. This encodes CVSSLVTRGATNEQFF. Together with reference TRBV5-6 and TRBJ2-1, the CDR3 gives the full variable domain: DAGVTQSPTHLIKTRGQQVTLRCSPKSGHDTVSWYQQALGQGPQFIFQYYEEEERQRGNFPDRFSGHQFPNYSSELNVNALLLGDSALYLCVSSLVTRGATNEQFFGPGTRLTVL.

This chain uses TRBV9 with TRBJ2-3; D uncertain. V lost 0 bases, J lost 5 bases, and 13 bases lay in between. This CDR3 spans 15 amino acids. In germline, CDR1 is SGDLS, CDR2 YYNGEE. The CDR3 DNA reads as TGTGCCAGCAGCGTAGCTCTCTCTCTCATAGATACGCAGTATTTT. Translated, it gives CASSVALSLIDTQYF.

This clonotype was observed many times. V gene TRBV5-1 combines with J gene TRBJ1-4; no definite D call. The germline gives CDR1 SGHRS, CDR2 YFSETQ. The CDR3 has 14 amino acids. Trimming cost V 2 bases and J 5 bases, with 10 bases left between them. CDR3 DNA: TGCGCCAGCAGCTTTACGTCGGCGAATGAAAAACTGTTTTTT. It yields the protein CASSFTSANEKLFF. Together with reference TRBV5-1 and TRBJ1-4, the CDR3 gives the full variable domain: KAGVTQTPRYLIKTRGQQVTLSCSPISGHRSVSWYQQTPGQGLQFLFEYFSETQRNKGNFPGRFSGRQFSNSRSEMNVSTLELGDSALYLCASSFTSANEKLFFGSGTQLSVL.

This clonotype was found many times. This chain uses TRBV15 with TRBJ2-1; D possibly corresponds to TRBD1 (5 bases). The V gene's germline CDR1 is LNHNV and CDR2 YYDKDF (reference sequence). The CDR3 sequence is 14 residues long. V gave up 2 bases and J gave up 5 bases, with 10 bases separating them. The CDR3 reads CATSRNRNDNEQFF. DNA of the CDR3: TGTGCCACCAGCAGAAACAGGAACGACAATGAGCAGTTCTTC.

In this sample, this clonotype turned up many times. The chain uses TRBV4-2 and TRBJ2-1; D perhaps matches TRBD1 (5 bases). This CDR3 has 14 residues. Germline values: CDR1 LGHNA, CDR2 YNFKEQ. Trimming shortened V by 8 bases and J by 0 bases, and 11 bases separated the two germline ends. CDR3 sequence reads: CASSRQSSYNEQFF. The CDR3 bases are TGTGCCAGCTCAAGACAGAGCTCCTACAATGAGCAGTTCTTC.

This clonotype was seen ten or more times. The CDR3 coding sequence is TGTGCCAGTGGGGGCGCAGATACGCAGTATTTT. It encodes CASGGADTQYF. The chain uses TRBV6-6 and TRBJ2-3; tentatively, D is TRBD1 (6 bases). Germline loops: CDR1 MNHNY, CDR2 SVGAGI (reference sequence). The CDR3 extends over 11 amino acids. V gave up 9 bases and J gave up 4 bases, with 8 bases separating them.

This clonotype was detected only a few times. The V call is TRBV20-1, the J call TRBJ2-1, with TRBD2 matching over 11 bases. The germline V gene has CDR1 DFQATT and CDR2 SNEGSKA (reference sequence). V lost 6 bases, J lost 2 bases, and 9 bases stayed unmatched. This CDR3 has 16 residues. The CDR3 nucleotides read TGCAGTGCAACCAAGGAGGGACTAGCGGCCTACAATGAGCAGTTCTTC. Protein sequence: CSATKEGLAAYNEQFF.

This clonotype was picked up many times. This chain links TRBV20-1 with TRBJ2-5; D not resolved. V lost 3 bases and J 2 bases, leaving 16 bases between the germline ends. The CDR3 runs to 15 residues. Looked up from germline, CDR1 is DFQATT and CDR2 is SNEGSKA (reference sequence). The CDR3 region is CSASGRPALQETQYF. The DNA for the CDR3 is TGCAGTGCTAGTGGGCGGCCAGCGCTACAAGAGACCCAGTACTTC.

Turning to this clonotype: A much bigger clone sits one base away, suggesting this may be a read error. The chain carries TRBV5-1 and TRBJ2-7; the D is unclear. This CDR3 is built from 9 residues. V was clipped by 7 bases and J by 12 bases, with 11 bases between them. Germline CDR1 SGHRS, CDR2 YFSETQ. CDR3 in amino acids: CASSSRSYV. The CDR3 DNA follows: TGCGCCAGCTCGAGCCGCTCGTACGTC.

This chain links TRBV9 with TRBJ1-2, with a possible D match to TRBD1 (6 bases). The CDR3 sequence is 14 residues long. V lost 4 bases to trimming and J lost 7 bases, with 17 bases between them. Germline V gene lookup returns CDR1 SGDLS and CDR2 YYNGEE. In DNA form, the CDR3 reads TGTGCCAGCAGCCCTCGAAGACAGGTTTTTGGCTACACCTTC. It specifies CASSPRRQVFGYTF.

This clonotype was observed many times. The chain recombines TRBV5-1 with TRBJ2-1; a possible D gene is TRBD2 (7 bases). Trimming removed 3 bases at V and 0 bases at J, with 16 bases between. CDR1 is SGHRS, CDR2 YFSETQ, per germline. There are 17 residues in the CDR3. CDR3 coding DNA: TGCGCCAGCAGCTCCAGGGGCGGCGGGGGCTCCTACAATGAGCAGTTCTTC. Its translation: CASSSRGGGGSYNEQFF.

In this sample, this clonotype turned up many times. The V and J genes are TRBV7-2 and TRBJ2-3; no definite D call. There are 12 residues in the CDR3. Looked up from germline, CDR1 is SGHTA and CDR2 is FQGNSA. V was pared by 5 bases and J by 6 bases, with 9 bases between. The CDR3: CASSPTLDTQYF. CDR3 DNA: TGTGCCAGCAGCCCAACGTTGGATACGCAGTATTTT.

This clonotype was picked up a small number of times. The rearrangement uses TRBV5-1 and TRBJ2-3, with D tentatively TRBD2 (7 bases). Trimming removed 1 base from V and 2 bases from J, with 11 bases in between. The CDR3 length is 15 residues. Germline assignment: CDR1 SGHRS and CDR2 YFSETQ. CDR3 nucleotides: TGCGCCAGCAGCTTGATCGCGGGGGCCACAGATACGCAGTATTTT. It specifies CASSLIAGATDTQYF.

This clonotype has ten or more counts. V usage is TRBV6-5 and J usage is TRBJ1-1, with D unresolved. The CDR3 length is 15 residues. CDR1 is MNHEY and CDR2 is SVGAGI in the germline V gene. Trimming removed 2 bases from V and 6 bases from J, with 16 bases in between. In DNA, the CDR3 is TGTGCCAGCAGTTACGCCGCCGAAGTGTTGGCTGAAGCTTTCTTT. It codes for CASSYAAEVLAEAFF.

This clonotype was observed a few times. For the CDR3, the DNA is TGTGCCAGCACCAACGCCGGAAACATTCAGTACTTC. Translating gives CASTNAGNIQYF. The chain uses TRBV6-2 or TRBV6-3 and TRBJ2-4; no clear D gene. This CDR3 spans 12 amino acids. Per germline, CDR1 MNHEY and CDR2 SVGEGT. Trimming took 7 bases from V and 6 from J, leaving 10 bases between them.